A single sample is the source of the 15 T cell receptor beta chains below, sequenced in a study of tumor-infiltrating lymphocytes in oesophageal squamous cell carcinoma. TCRdb re-called the PCR reads with MiXCR, one entry per CDR3 protein. The data show approximately 12,000 distinct CDR3 sequences, roughly three fifths seen once. Sequencing was done on a sample of esophageal tumor tissue. The receptor set was obtained from a male donor with esophageal squamous cell carcinoma.

The rearrangement links TRBV25-1 to TRBJ1-5; D is ambiguous. Trimming stripped 4 bases from V and 1 base from J, with 8 bases between. CDR1 is MGHDK, CDR2 SYGVNS, per germline. The CDR3 contains 14 residues. The CDR3 loop is CASSGRWSNQPQHF. CDR3 nucleotides: TGTGCCAGCAGTGGCCGGTGGAGCAATCAGCCCCAGCATTTT. Variable domain in full (rest from reference TRBV25-1 and TRBJ1-5): EADIYQTPRYLVIGTGKKITLECSQTMGHDKMYWYQQDPGMELHLIHYSYGVNSTEKGDLSSESTVSRIRTEHFPLTLESARPSHTSQYLCASSGRWSNQPQHFGDGTRLSIL.

The J gene is TRBJ1-1, the V gene TRBV11-3, with D unresolved. Per germline, CDR1 SGHNT and CDR2 YENEEA. Trimming left V 1 base short and J 5 bases short, with 8 bases between. The CDR3 runs to 13 residues. CDR3 region: CASSLGERTEAFF. The CDR3 DNA is TGTGCCAGCAGCTTAGGGGAGAGAACTGAAGCTTTCTTT.

By share of the sample, this clonotype is medium-sized (0.01 to 0.1%). The V and J genes are TRBV12-3 or TRBV12-4 and TRBJ1-2; a possible D gene is TRBD1 (5 bases). CDR3 length equals 17 residues. Trimming removed 4 bases from V and 0 bases from J, with 18 bases in between. The CDR3 spells CASSSLGGSNPNYGYTF. In DNA, the CDR3 is TGTGCCAGCAGTTCACTGGGGGGATCAAATCCTAACTATGGCTACACCTTC.

The rearrangement joins TRBV7-2 to TRBJ2-1, with D uncertain. The J call may be wrong; the DNA end is better matched by TRBJ2-7. CDR3 length equals 12 residues. Germline CDR1 and CDR2: SGHTA and FQGNSA. In DNA form, the CDR3 reads TGTGCCAGCAGCTTAGGAGTTGTTGAGCAGTACTTC. Translation: CASSLGVVEQYF.

CDR3 region: CASSERHRTNTDTQYF. In DNA, the CDR3 is TGTGCCAGCAGCGAACGACATCGAACCAACACAGATACGCAGTATTTT. V is TRBV11-3 and J is TRBJ2-3; no firm D call. Germline lookup yields CDR1 SGHNT and CDR2 YENEEA. Trimming shortened V by 5 bases and J by 2 bases, and 17 bases separated the two germline ends. The length of the CDR3 is 16 residues.

The chain has TRBV7-3 and TRBJ2-5; D not certain. CDR1 SGHTA and CDR2 FQGTGA come from the germline V gene. The V end was cut by 2 bases, the J end by 1 base, with 11 bases between. The CDR3 is made up of 15 amino acids. This CDR3 is CASSLFAGFQETQYF. The CDR3 nucleotides are TGTGCCAGCAGCTTATTTGCCGGCTTCCAAGAGACCCAGTACTTC.

This clonotype occurred many times. A much larger clone is a single base away; this may be a read error. The rearrangement links TRBV11-3 to TRBJ2-7; 9 nucleotides match TRBD2. This CDR3 has 17 residues. CDR1 is SGHNT, CDR2 YENEEA, per germline. The CDR3 DNA reads TGTGCCAGCAACTTAGGGGAATTTGGCGGGAGGGCCCGCGAGCAGTACTTC. Translating it yields CASNLGEFGGRAREQYF.

With regard to this clonotype: Its ends do not fully match the called genes, so a read error is possible. The chain employs TRBV27 and TRBJ1-6; D unclear. Germline loops: CDR1 MNHEY, CDR2 SMNVEV (reference sequence). This CDR3 has 15 amino acids. This chain's CDR3 is CASSLRIRNNSPLHF. CDR3 in DNA: TGTGCCAGCAGTCTCCGAATTAGAAATAATTCACCCCTCCACTTC.

This clonotype is labeled as medium-sized (0.01 to 0.1%). This may be a read error, as it is one base from a much larger clone. This chain joins TRBV7-9 and TRBJ2-7; no definite D call. This CDR3 spans 13 amino acids. Germline V CDR1 and CDR2: SEHNR, FQNEAQ (reference sequence). Trimming left V 6 bases short and J 7 bases short, with 16 bases between. The CDR3 DNA follows: TGTGCCAGCAGAACCGAAAGCTGGGATGAGCAGTACTTC. Translation gives CASRTESWDEQYF.

The V call is TRBV5-1, the J call TRBJ2-7; 11 nucleotides align to TRBD2. V shed 4 bases and J 5 bases; nucleotides not matched to a gene: 11. The CDR3 runs 16 residues. The germline V gene encodes CDR1 SGHRS and CDR2 YFSETQ. The CDR3, as DNA: TGCGCCAGCAGCCCAACTCTGACTAGCGGGAACGACGAGCAGTACTTC. This codes for CASSPTLTSGNDEQYF.

This clonotype has at least ten counts. The rearrangement joins TRBV6-1 to TRBJ1-4; possibly TRBD1 for D (6 bases). The CDR3 covers 14 residues. Trimming cost V 5 bases and J 4 bases, with 11 bases left between them. Germline lookup yields CDR1 MNHNS and CDR2 SASEGT. The CDR3, as DNA: TGTGCCAGCAGTTTTGGACAGTTTAATGAAAAACTGTTTTTT. Translation gives CASSFGQFNEKLFF.

As regards this clonotype: A read error may produce the germline difference seen at one junction end. CDR3 protein: CSAREDLRSYNSPLHF. The CDR3 nucleotides read TGCAGTGCTAGAGAAGACTTAAGGAGCTATAATTCACCCCTCCACTTC. This chain uses TRBV20-1 with TRBJ2-7; D unresolved. The CDR3 contains 16 residues. The germline CDR1 and CDR2 sequences are DFQATT and SNEGSKA (reference sequence).

The CDR3 loop reads CASSLGQAGLPYEQYF. CDR3 sequence (DNA): TGTGCCAGCAGCTTAGGACAAGCGGGATTACCCTACGAGCAGTACTTC. V usage is TRBV7-2 and J usage is TRBJ2-7; TRBD2 agrees at 7 bases. Germline V gene sequence: CDR1 SGHTA, CDR2 FQGNSA. The V gene end was trimmed by 1 base and the J gene end by 2 bases; junction bases not matched to a gene: 8. The CDR3 is 16 amino acids.

V is TRBV5-1 and J is TRBJ2-3; D is unresolved. This CDR3 region has 14 residues. Germline values: CDR1 SGHRS, CDR2 YFSETQ. V was shortened by 1 base and J by 1 base, with 7 bases between the two germline ends. The CDR3 DNA reads as TGCGCCAGCAGCTTGCGGAGTCGCACAGATACGCAGTATTTT. Protein sequence: CASSLRSRTDTQYF.

This clonotype appeared a few times. V and J are TRBV12-3 or TRBV12-4 and TRBJ2-5, with D possibly TRBD1 on 5 matching bases. The J call may be incorrect, as the DNA end agrees better with TRBJ2-7. The CDR3 totals 15 residues. The CDR3 region is CASSLVQGVSYEQYF. CDR3 DNA sequence: TGTGCCAGCAGTTTGGTTCAGGGCGTTTCCTACGAGCAGTACTTC.